The clone carrying this T cell receptor beta chain was detected ten times or more. RNA transcripts gave rise to amplified TCR beta CDR3 regions. First-round RT-PCR of the TCR CDR3 relied on the HTBI primer set. TCRdb recomputed calls from the multiplex PCR reads with MiXCR, one row per CDR3 protein. The data hold about 210,000 distinct CDR3 sequences, with about 17% observed a single time. J gave up 5 bases and V 2 bases, and 7 bases lay outside the gene matches. The CDR3 length is 14 residues. CDR1 is DFQATT and CDR2 is SNEGSKA in the germline V gene (reference sequence). The study defined stable Graves' hyperthyroidism as no ophthalmopathy progression within 18 months. Patients aged 18 to 65 had newly diagnosed hyperthyroidism that had lasted under 2 months. Patients showing uncontrolled infection, other autoimmune disease, pregnancy or lactation were ineligible. The data were taken from a study of T cells in Graves' hyperthyroidism and ophthalmopathy.

The receptor was isolated from a man aged 40-49 years with Graves' hyperthyroidism. Sequenced sample: blood. J is TRBJ1-2 and V is TRBV20-1; 8 bases fit TRBD1. CDR3 coding DNA: TGCAGTGCTAGAACTGAGACAGGGGAGTATGGCTACACCTTC. This gives the protein CSARTETGEYGYTF.